The next 2 T cell receptor beta chains were all read from a single sample in a study of shared clonotypes between healthy human individuals. Method: immunoSEQ multiplex PCR; TCRdb's copy keeps in-frame clones and lacks some. The top ten hold 0.55% to 0.7% of the sample, which has over a million clones, about 80% seen once. Material: memory CD4+ T cells from PBMCs. Subset indicated: CD45RA-negative fraction. Every receptor here comes from a man aged 18 to 30 in good health. Some clones in this sample may be carry-over from other donors' samples.

A note on this clone: Other DNA sequences within the sample encode an identical CDR3. This chain connects TRBV11-2 to TRBJ2-7, with D tentatively TRBD1 (6 bases). CDR3 size: 12 residues. The germline V gene encodes CDR1 SGHAT and CDR2 FQNNGV. The V gene lost 0 bases and the J gene lost 6 bases, with 6 bases spanning the gap. The CDR3 here is CASSLDRGEQYF. The CDR3 DNA reads TGTGCCAGCAGCTTAGACAGGGGCGAGCAGTACTTC.

About this clone itself: Given a much more abundant clone one base away, this may be a read error. At the DNA level, this CDR3 is encoded by other sequences in the same sample as well. The rearrangement joins TRBV2 to TRBJ1-1; perhaps TRBD1 as D (6 bases). The CDR3 loop spans 13 amino acids. V was shortened by 5 bases and J by 1 base, with 8 bases between the two germline ends. Germline values: CDR1 SNHLY, CDR2 FYNNEI. The CDR3: CASSSDRNTEAFF. The CDR3 DNA follows: TGTGCCAGCAGTTCGGACAGGAACACTGAAGCTTTCTTT.